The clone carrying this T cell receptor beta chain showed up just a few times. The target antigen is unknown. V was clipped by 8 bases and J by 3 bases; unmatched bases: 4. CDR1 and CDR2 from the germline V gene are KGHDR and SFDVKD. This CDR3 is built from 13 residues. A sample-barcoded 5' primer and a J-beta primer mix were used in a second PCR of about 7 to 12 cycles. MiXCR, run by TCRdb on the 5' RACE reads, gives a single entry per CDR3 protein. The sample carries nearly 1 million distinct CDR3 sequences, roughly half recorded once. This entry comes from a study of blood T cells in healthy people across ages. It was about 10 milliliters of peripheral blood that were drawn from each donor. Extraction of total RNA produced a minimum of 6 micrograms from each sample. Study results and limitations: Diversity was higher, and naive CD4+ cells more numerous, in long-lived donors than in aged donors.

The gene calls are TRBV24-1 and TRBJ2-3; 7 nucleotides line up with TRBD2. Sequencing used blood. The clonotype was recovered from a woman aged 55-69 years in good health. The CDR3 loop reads CATKPAGTDTQYF. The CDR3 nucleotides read TGTGCCACCAAGCCAGCGGGAACAGATACGCAGTATTTT.